This T cell receptor (beta chain) was identified in a study of blood T cell repertoires in COVID-19. Across the study: Sites across the United States, Italy and Spain contributed samples from acute and convalescent COVID-19.

J gave up 8 bases and V 2 bases, and 5 bases lay outside the gene matches. From germline, CDR1 is WSHSY and CDR2 SAAADI. The CDR3 has 14 amino acids. Original analysis: From reference gene primer amplification, estimates of nucleated cell counts were derived. Some clones are missing from TCRdb's copy, which holds only in-frame ones; the method was immunoSEQ multiplex PCR. V, J and clone size are taken as reported in that table, and D and trimming were inferred from the DNA itself. The sample carries about 160,000 clones, 82% recorded once. The source is a human donor with acute or convalescent COVID-19. The donor label of this sample is uncertain. This chain uses TRBV10-2 with TRBJ1-1; 10 bases line up with TRBD1. The sample taken for sequencing was peripheral blood. The DNA for the CDR3 is TGCGCCAGCAGTGAGGCGGGGGACAGGGGAGAAGCTTTCTTT. This sequence encodes CASSEAGDRGEAFF.